The 32 T cell receptor beta chains in this list originate from one sample, sequenced in a study of identical twins. From the 5' RACE reads, TCRdb called clonotypes with MiXCR, one entry per CDR3 protein. The table lists about 920,000 distinct CDR3 sequences, approximately 13% of them singletons. These same records also appear under a second study, on yellow fever vaccine responses in identical twins.

The sample taken for sequencing was PBMCs. The origin of the receptors is a woman aged 18-35 years in good health.

J is TRBJ2-5 and V is TRBV5-5; D is undetermined. CDR3 length: 16 residues. In germline, CDR1 is SGHKS, CDR2 YYEKEE (reference sequence). Between the trimmed V and J ends, which lost 4 bases and 3 bases, there was a span of 19 bases. CDR3 nucleotide sequence: TGTGCCAGCAGCCCCACCGAACAGTCATGGGAAGAGACCCAGTACTTC. It translates to CASSPTEQSWEETQYF.

V and J are TRBV3-1 and TRBJ1-2; no clear D. V lost 8 bases and J 8 bases, leaving 21 bases between the germline ends. CDR1 and CDR2 from the germline V gene are LGHDT and YNNKEL (reference sequence). The CDR3 contains 14 residues. CDR3 loop: CASSKEAGGGGYTF. DNA for the CDR3: TGTGCCAGCTCCAAAGAGGCAGGAGGAGGGGGCTACACCTTC.

This chain uses TRBV19 with TRBJ2-6; D remains ambiguous. Deletions cut 5 bases from V and 0 bases from J, with 5 bases between. This CDR3 is 14 amino acids long. Per germline, CDR1 LNHDA and CDR2 SQIVND (reference sequence). CDR3 residues: CASSQPSGANVLTF. CDR3 bases: TGTGCCAGTAGTCAACCCTCTGGGGCCAACGTCCTGACTTTC.

This clonotype appeared a few times. The chain recombines TRBV15 with TRBJ1-5; D is possibly TRBD1 (6 bases). The V gene's germline CDR1 is LNHNV and CDR2 YYDKDF (reference sequence). V lost 3 bases, J lost 8 bases, and 14 bases lay in between. The length of the CDR3 is 14 residues. CDR3 protein: CATSRHMSGEPQHF. In DNA, the CDR3 is TGTGCCACCAGCAGGCACATGTCAGGGGAGCCCCAGCATTTT.

The V and J genes are TRBV11-2 and TRBJ2-1, with 7 bases fitting TRBD2. There are 16 residues in the CDR3. With V trimmed by 4 bases and J by 10 bases, 16 bases remained unmatched. In germline, CDR1 is SGHAT, CDR2 FQNNGV. The CDR3 region has the DNA TGTGCCAGCAGCTCAGTTAGCGGGCCCAAAGCCCACGAGCAGTTCTTC. Protein product: CASSSVSGPKAHEQFF.

This clonotype appeared a few times. The V and J genes are TRBV10-3 and TRBJ2-1; 10 bases are a match to TRBD2. Trimming at V came to 2 bases and at J to 7 bases, leaving 5 bases not matched to a gene. This CDR3 contains 15 residues. CDR1 is ENHRY and CDR2 is SYGVKD in the germline V gene. DNA of the CDR3: TGTGCCATCAGTGAGCGGCTAGCGGGAGATAATGAGCAGTTCTTC. As protein: CAISERLAGDNEQFF.

The chain recombines TRBV13 with TRBJ1-1, with a weak D call TRBD1 (5 bases). V shed 8 bases and J shed 0 bases, with 16 bases lying between them. Germline V gene sequence: CDR1 PRHDT, CDR2 FYEKMQ (reference sequence). The CDR3 has 15 residues. CDR3 region: CASEAQGGMNTEAFF. CDR3 DNA sequence: TGTGCCAGCGAAGCTCAGGGAGGGATGAACACTGAAGCTTTCTTT.

This clonotype appeared a few times. The rearrangement uses TRBV29-1 and TRBJ2-3; a possible D gene is TRBD2 (5 bases). The CDR3 runs to 10 residues. Germline lookup yields CDR1 SQVTM and CDR2 ANQGSEA. CDR3 amino acids: CSKGRDTQYF. The CDR3 DNA reads TGCAGTAAAGGGAGAGATACGCAGTATTTT.

V is TRBV7-3 and J is TRBJ2-7; D is ambiguous. Trimming took off 2 bases at V and 0 bases at J, with 17 bases between the two ends. This CDR3 region has 17 residues. From germline, CDR1 is SGHTA and CDR2 FQGTGA. CDR3 DNA sequence: TGTGCCAGCAGCTTACACCCCTCCGACACAACCTCCTACGAGCAGTACTTC. Its protein is CASSLHPSDTTSYEQYF. Combining the CDR3 with reference TRBV7-3 and TRBJ2-7 gives the whole variable domain GAGVSQTPSNKVTEKGKYVELRCDPISGHTALYWYRQSLGQGPEFLIYFQGTGAADDSGLPNDRFFAVRPEGSVSTLKIQRTERGDSAVYLCASSLHPSDTTSYEQYFGPGTRLTVT.

This clonotype was detected a few times. The chain joins TRBV29-1 to TRBJ2-1, with TRBD2 matching over 7 bases. Germline trimming cut 5 bases from V and 4 bases from J; bases unmatched to any gene: 14. There are 16 residues in the CDR3. Germline CDR1 and CDR2: SQVTM and ANQGSEA. This CDR3 is CSVQSSGLSTYNEQFF. DNA of the CDR3: TGCAGCGTTCAATCTAGCGGACTTAGTACGTACAATGAGCAGTTCTTC.

The J gene is TRBJ2-1, the V gene TRBV20-1; 8 bases align to TRBD2. This CDR3 is built from 13 residues. The V gene end was trimmed by 3 bases and the J gene end by 6 bases; junction bases not matched to a gene: 4. Germline-derived CDR1 and CDR2 are DFQATT and SNEGSKA (reference sequence). The CDR3 DNA is TGCAGTGCTAGGGGACTAGATCCCAATGAGCAGTTCTTC. Translated, it gives CSARGLDPNEQFF.

The table lists this clonotype with a few counts. The chain couples TRBV7-3 to TRBJ2-5; the D gene could be TRBD1 or TRBD2 (5 bases each). Trimming removed 0 bases from V and 2 bases from J, with 10 bases in between. Germline loops: CDR1 SGHTA, CDR2 FQGTGA. The CDR3 runs to 15 residues. The chain's CDR3 is CASSLTSGRQETQYF. CDR3 coding DNA: TGTGCCAGCAGCTTAACGTCGGGGCGGCAAGAGACCCAGTACTTC.

There are a few counts of this clonotype. The chain couples TRBV4-1 to TRBJ2-3, with a tentative D call TRBD1 (5 bases). The CDR3 consists of 18 residues. Trimming cost V 5 bases and J 2 bases, with 23 bases left between them. The germline V gene has CDR1 MGHRA and CDR2 YSYEKL. CDR3 nucleotides: TGCGCCAGCAGCATAATTAAGGACATCGGACGGCCCACAGATACGCAGTATTTT. Amino acid sequence: CASSIIKDIGRPTDTQYF.

This chain joins TRBV10-3 and TRBJ2-1; 9 nucleotides line up with TRBD2. V shed 0 bases, J shed 4 bases, and the junction held 7 bases outside the gene matches. Germline V gene sequence: CDR1 ENHRY, CDR2 SYGVKD. The CDR3 consists of 17 residues. In nucleotides, the CDR3 is TGTGCCATCAGTGAGTCCTCCGGGACTAGCAGTTACAATGAGCAGTTCTTC. The encoded protein is CAISESSGTSSYNEQFF.

The chain recombines TRBV7-2 with TRBJ1-2; the match to TRBD1 covers 7 bases. The CDR3 contains 13 residues. CDR1 and CDR2 from the germline V gene are SGHTA and FQGNSA. The V segment lost 6 bases and the J segment 4 bases; nucleotides outside the gene matches: 5. The CDR3 nucleotides read TGTGCCAGCAGTTCCAGGGGGAGCTATGGCTACACCTTC. It specifies CASSSRGSYGYTF.

V and J are TRBV15 and TRBJ2-1; tentatively, D is TRBD1 or TRBD2 (6 bases each). CDR1 is LNHNV and CDR2 is YYDKDF in the germline V gene (reference sequence). CDR3 length: 16 residues. Trimming left V 1 base short and J 4 bases short, with 14 bases between. For the CDR3, the DNA is TGTGCCACCAGCAGAGGTGGGAAAGGGGGGTACAATGAGCAGTTCTTC. Protein sequence: CATSRGGKGGYNEQFF.

This clonotype was counted only a few times. The V gene is TRBV13, the J gene TRBJ1-2; a weak D match, TRBD1 (6 bases). This CDR3 contains 14 residues. CDR1 is PRHDT and CDR2 is FYEKMQ in the germline V gene (reference sequence). Trimming left V 7 bases short and J 4 bases short, with 16 bases between. CDR3 protein: CASTVSRTAYGYTF. As DNA, the CDR3 is TGTGCCAGCACCGTAAGCCGGACAGCCTATGGCTACACCTTC.

This clonotype has just a few counts. The chain employs TRBV28 and TRBJ2-7, with 7 bases identical to TRBD1. Per germline, CDR1 MDHEN and CDR2 SYDVKM. The trim removed 8 bases at V and 5 bases at J, leaving 15 bases unmatched. The CDR3 length is 15 residues. The CDR3 is CASLPIQTGSHEQYF. As DNA, the CDR3 is TGTGCCAGCCTACCCATACAGACAGGGTCCCACGAGCAGTACTTC.

This clonotype was recorded a few times. The rearrangement links TRBV7-2 to TRBJ1-3; weak D call: TRBD1 (6 bases). The CDR3 totals 15 residues. The germline V gene encodes CDR1 SGHTA and CDR2 FQGNSA. V lost 5 bases to trimming and J lost 4 bases, with 15 bases between them. CDR3 nucleotides: TGTGCCAGCAGCCCTGGGGGCGTTGCGGGAAACACCATATATTTT. Translating gives CASSPGGVAGNTIYF.

This clonotype showed up just a few times. The chain links TRBV9 to TRBJ2-3; 7 bases are a match to TRBD2. The V gene's germline CDR1 is SGDLS and CDR2 YYNGEE. The length of the CDR3 is 16 residues. The trim removed 1 base at V and 2 bases at J, leaving 7 bases unmatched. CDR3 DNA: TGTGCCAGCAGCGTATTAGCTAGCGGCTACACAGATACGCAGTATTTT. Its protein is CASSVLASGYTDTQYF. Looking up the rest from reference TRBV9 and TRBJ2-3 gives the full variable domain: DSGVTQTPKHLITATGQRVTLRCSPRSGDLSVYWYQQSLDQGLQFLIQYYNGEERAKGNILERFSAQQFPDLHSELNLSSLELGDSALYFCASSVLASGYTDTQYFGPGTRLTVL.

This clonotype was seen a handful of times. The rearrangement joins TRBV2 to TRBJ2-7; D remains ambiguous. CDR3 length: 14 amino acids. Trimming took off 7 bases at V and 0 bases at J, with 13 bases between the two ends. Germline CDR1 is SNHLY and CDR2 is FYNNEI. Written as DNA, the CDR3 is TGTGCCAGCAAACCAGGCTCAAGCTCCTACGAGCAGTACTTC. Translation gives CASKPGSSSYEQYF.

Comments on this clonotype: This clone may be a read error of a much larger clone one base away. The chain is built from TRBV4-2 and TRBJ2-1; 8 bases are a match to TRBD2. The V and J ends lost 2 bases and 7 bases, in that order; junction bases with no gene match: 4. Germline assignment: CDR1 LGHNA and CDR2 YNFKEQ. This CDR3 comprises 14 residues. Here the CDR3 reads CASSQWPSGNEQFF. CDR3 nucleotides: TGTGCCAGCAGCCAATGGCCTAGCGGGAATGAGCAGTTCTTC.

This clonotype was seen only a few times. The chain joins TRBV20-1 to TRBJ2-7; D call uncertain. Trimming pared 4 bases from V and 2 bases from J, leaving 12 bases between. The CDR3 covers 13 residues. Looked up from germline, CDR1 is DFQATT and CDR2 is SNEGSKA (reference sequence). The CDR3 is CSAKSGVTYEQYV. CDR3 nucleotide sequence: TGCAGTGCTAAATCAGGAGTCACCTACGAGCAGTACGTC.

The chain is built from TRBV20-1 and TRBJ2-3; TRBD1 might be the D (5 bases). The CDR3 is 14 residues long. The V end was cut by 3 bases, the J end by 10 bases, with 20 bases between. CDR1 is DFQATT, CDR2 SNEGSKA, per germline (reference sequence). CDR3 sequence: CSASSRPTTESQYF. The CDR3 nucleotides are TGCAGTGCTAGTTCGCGGCCAACGACAGAATCGCAGTATTTT.

This clonotype showed up just a few times. The chain joins TRBV28 to TRBJ2-7; 12 nucleotides agree with TRBD2. This CDR3 is built from 16 residues. The junction had 6 bases not matched to a gene; V was cut back by 5 bases and J by 1 base. Germline V gene data show CDR1 as MDHEN and CDR2 as SYDVKM. The DNA of the CDR3 is TGTGCCAGCAGTCCTCCTGGACTAGCGGGGTCCTACGAGCAGTACGTC. Residues: CASSPPGLAGSYEQYV.

This clonotype was recorded at least ten times. The chain recombines TRBV27 with TRBJ2-7; D might be TRBD1 or TRBD2, each matching 5 bases. CDR1 MNHEY and CDR2 SMNVEV come from the germline V gene (reference sequence). The CDR3 contains 17 residues. V lost 7 bases, J lost 4 bases, and 26 bases lay in between. The CDR3 protein is CASTLSIRDLNSYEQYV. The DNA for the CDR3 is TGTGCCAGCACCCTATCAATCAGGGACCTCAACTCTTACGAGCAGTACGTC.

This clonotype was seen a few times. The chain is built from TRBV7-8 and TRBJ1-2; 10 bases fit TRBD1. The V segment lost 5 bases and the J segment 4 bases; nucleotides outside the gene matches: 13. The CDR3 runs 17 residues. Germline V lookup: CDR1 SGHVS, CDR2 FQNEAQ. CDR3 nucleotide sequence: TGTGCCAGCAGCCACCCTCCCGGGACAGGGGTTGGCTATGGCTACACCTTC. This sequence encodes CASSHPPGTGVGYGYTF. Looking up the rest from reference TRBV7-8 and TRBJ1-2 gives the full variable domain: GAGVSQSPRYKVAKRGQDVALRCDPISGHVSLFWYQQALGQGPEFLTYFQNEAQLDKSGLPSDRFFAERPEGSVSTLKIQRTQQEDSAVYLCASSHPPGTGVGYGYTFGSGTRLTVV.

This clonotype came up a few times. The chain couples TRBV20-1 to TRBJ2-7; TRBD2 is a possible D gene (5 bases). Germline V gene sequence: CDR1 DFQATT, CDR2 SNEGSKA (reference sequence). V gave up 2 bases and J gave up 6 bases, with 11 bases separating them. This CDR3 is built from 12 residues. The CDR3 protein is CSARHRGPEQYF. For the CDR3, the DNA is TGCAGTGCTAGACACCGCGGGCCCGAGCAGTACTTC.

This clonotype was seen a handful of times. This chain uses TRBV3-1 with TRBJ2-1, with TRBD1 matching over 11 bases. Germline lookup yields CDR1 LGHDT and CDR2 YNNKEL (reference sequence). V was clipped by 4 bases and J by 7 bases; unmatched bases: 12. The CDR3 has 17 amino acids. DNA for the CDR3: TGTGCCAGCAGCCCCCCAAAAAGGGGGACAGGGGGGAATGAGCAGTTCTTC. Protein sequence: CASSPPKRGTGGNEQFF.

This clonotype has only a few counts. The chain employs TRBV3-1 and TRBJ2-1; D not certain. The germline V gene has CDR1 LGHDT and CDR2 YNNKEL (reference sequence). V was pared by 0 bases and J by 3 bases, with 9 bases between. The CDR3 length is 15 residues. The CDR3, as DNA: TGTGCCAGCAGCCAAGATGGGTTCGGCTACAATGAGCAGTTCTTC. It translates to CASSQDGFGYNEQFF.

This clonotype was counted only a few times. The chain uses TRBV6-1 and TRBJ1-2; 10 bases match TRBD1. Looked up from germline, CDR1 is MNHNS and CDR2 is SASEGT. The CDR3 spans 13 residues. V was pared by 4 bases and J by 8 bases, with 4 bases of the junction left unmatched. The CDR3 DNA sequence: TGTGCCAGCAGTGTGACAGGGGGCGGGGGCTACACCTTC. Amino acids: CASSVTGGGGYTF.

The chain is built from TRBV19 and TRBJ2-3; D might be TRBD2 (5 bases). This CDR3 has 13 residues. Germline CDR1 and CDR2: LNHDA and SQIVND (reference sequence). Trimming left V 4 bases short and J 2 bases short, with 7 bases between. CDR3 amino acids: CASSKGLTDTQYF. The CDR3 region has the DNA TGTGCCAGTAGTAAAGGACTCACAGATACGCAGTATTTT.